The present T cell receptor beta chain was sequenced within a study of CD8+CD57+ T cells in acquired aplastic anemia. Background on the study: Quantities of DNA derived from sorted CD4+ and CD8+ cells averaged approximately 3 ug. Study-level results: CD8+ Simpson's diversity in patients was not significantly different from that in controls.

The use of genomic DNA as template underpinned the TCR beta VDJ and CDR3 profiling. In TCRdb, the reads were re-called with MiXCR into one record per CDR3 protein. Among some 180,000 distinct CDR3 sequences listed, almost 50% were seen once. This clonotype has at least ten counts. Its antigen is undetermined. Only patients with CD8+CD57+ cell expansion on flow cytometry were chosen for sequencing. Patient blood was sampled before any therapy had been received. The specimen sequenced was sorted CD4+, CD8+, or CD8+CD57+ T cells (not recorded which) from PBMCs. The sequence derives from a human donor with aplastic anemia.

The DNA for the CDR3 is TGTGCCAGCAGCTTGGACGCCGGGGATACGCAGTATTTT. Protein product: CASSLDAGDTQYF. The chain is built from TRBV12-3 or TRBV12-4 and TRBJ2-3; no firm D call. V was clipped by 6 bases and J by 6 bases, with 13 bases between them. The CDR3 has 13 amino acids.